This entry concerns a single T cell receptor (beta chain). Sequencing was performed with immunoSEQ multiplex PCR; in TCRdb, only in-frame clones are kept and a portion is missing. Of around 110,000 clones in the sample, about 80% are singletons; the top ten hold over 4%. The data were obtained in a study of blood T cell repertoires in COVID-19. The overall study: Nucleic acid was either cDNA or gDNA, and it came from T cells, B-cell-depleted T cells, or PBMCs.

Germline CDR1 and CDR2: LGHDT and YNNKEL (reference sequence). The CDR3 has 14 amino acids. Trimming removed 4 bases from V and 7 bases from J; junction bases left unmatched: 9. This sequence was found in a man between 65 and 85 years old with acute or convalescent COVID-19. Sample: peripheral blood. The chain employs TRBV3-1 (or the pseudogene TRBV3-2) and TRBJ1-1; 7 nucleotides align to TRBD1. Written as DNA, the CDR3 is TGTGCCAGCAGCCCTTGGGGGACAGAGTTTGAAGCTTTCTTT. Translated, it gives CASSPWGTEFEAFF.